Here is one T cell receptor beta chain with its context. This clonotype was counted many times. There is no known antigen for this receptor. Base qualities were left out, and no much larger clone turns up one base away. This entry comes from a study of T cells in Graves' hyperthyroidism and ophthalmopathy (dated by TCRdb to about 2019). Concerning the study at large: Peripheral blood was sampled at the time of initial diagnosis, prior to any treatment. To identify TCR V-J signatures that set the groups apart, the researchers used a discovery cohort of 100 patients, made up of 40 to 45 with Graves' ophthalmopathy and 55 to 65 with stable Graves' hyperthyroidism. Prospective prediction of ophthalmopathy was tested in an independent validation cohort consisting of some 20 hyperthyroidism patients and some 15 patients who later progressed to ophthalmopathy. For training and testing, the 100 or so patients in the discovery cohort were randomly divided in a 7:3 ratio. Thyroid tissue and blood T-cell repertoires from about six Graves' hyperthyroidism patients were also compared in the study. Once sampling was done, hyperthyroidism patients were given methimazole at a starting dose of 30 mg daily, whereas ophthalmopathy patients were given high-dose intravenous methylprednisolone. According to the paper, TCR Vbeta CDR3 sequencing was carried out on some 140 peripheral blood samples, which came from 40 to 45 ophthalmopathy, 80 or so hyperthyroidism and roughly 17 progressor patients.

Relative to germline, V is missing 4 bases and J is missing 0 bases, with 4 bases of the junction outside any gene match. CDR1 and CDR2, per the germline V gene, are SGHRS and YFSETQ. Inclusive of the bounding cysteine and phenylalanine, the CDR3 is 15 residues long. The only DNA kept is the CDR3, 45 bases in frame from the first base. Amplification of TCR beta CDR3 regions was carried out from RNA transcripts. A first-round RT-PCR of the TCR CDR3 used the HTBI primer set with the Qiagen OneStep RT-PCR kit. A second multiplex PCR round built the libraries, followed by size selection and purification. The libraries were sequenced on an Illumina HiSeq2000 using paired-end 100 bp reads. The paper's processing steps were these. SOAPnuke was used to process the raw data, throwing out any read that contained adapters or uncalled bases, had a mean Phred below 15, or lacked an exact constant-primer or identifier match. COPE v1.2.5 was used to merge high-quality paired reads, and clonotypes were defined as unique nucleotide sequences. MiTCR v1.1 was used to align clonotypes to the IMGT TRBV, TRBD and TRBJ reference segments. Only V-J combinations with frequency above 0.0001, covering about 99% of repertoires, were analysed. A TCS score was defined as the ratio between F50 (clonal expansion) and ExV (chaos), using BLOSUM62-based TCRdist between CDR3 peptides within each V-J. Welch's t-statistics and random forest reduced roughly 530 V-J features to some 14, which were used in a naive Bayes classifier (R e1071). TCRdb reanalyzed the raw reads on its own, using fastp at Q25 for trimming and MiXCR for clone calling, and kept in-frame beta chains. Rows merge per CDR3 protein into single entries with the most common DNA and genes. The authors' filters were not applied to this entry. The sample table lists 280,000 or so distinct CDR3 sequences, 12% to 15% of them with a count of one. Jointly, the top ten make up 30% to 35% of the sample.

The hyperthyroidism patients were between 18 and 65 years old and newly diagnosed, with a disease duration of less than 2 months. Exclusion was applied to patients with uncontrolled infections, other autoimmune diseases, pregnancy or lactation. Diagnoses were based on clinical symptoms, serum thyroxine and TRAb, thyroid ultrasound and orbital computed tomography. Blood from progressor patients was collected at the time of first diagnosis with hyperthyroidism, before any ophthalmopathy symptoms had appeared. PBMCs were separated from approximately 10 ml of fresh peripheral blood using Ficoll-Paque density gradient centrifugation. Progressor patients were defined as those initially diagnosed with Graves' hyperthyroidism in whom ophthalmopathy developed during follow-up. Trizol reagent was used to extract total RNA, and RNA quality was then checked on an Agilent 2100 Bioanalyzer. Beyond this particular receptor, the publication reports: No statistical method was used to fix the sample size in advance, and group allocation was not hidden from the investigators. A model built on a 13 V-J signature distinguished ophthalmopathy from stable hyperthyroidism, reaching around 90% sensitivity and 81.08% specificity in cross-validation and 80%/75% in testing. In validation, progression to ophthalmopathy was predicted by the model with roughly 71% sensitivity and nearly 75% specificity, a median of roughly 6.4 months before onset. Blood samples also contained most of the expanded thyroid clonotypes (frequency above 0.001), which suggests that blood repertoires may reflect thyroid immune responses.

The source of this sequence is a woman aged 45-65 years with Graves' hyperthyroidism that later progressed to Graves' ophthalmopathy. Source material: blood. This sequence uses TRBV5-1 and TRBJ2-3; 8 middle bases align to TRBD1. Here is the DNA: TGCGCCAGCAGCCACGGACAGGGCAGCACAGATACGCAGTATTTT. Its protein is CASSHGQGSTDTQYF.